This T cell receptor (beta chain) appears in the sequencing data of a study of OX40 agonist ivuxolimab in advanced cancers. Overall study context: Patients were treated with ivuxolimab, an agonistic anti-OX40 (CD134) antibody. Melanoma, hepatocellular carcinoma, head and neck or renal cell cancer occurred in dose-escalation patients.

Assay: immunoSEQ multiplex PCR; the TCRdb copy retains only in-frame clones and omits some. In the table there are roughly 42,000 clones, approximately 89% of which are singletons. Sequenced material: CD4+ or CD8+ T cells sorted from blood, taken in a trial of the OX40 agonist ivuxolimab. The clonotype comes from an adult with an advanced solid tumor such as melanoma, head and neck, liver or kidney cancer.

DNA for the CDR3: TGTGCCAGCAGCCCCCCTCGGGGTAATTCACCCCTCCACTTT. Translated: CASSPPRGNSPLHF. The V gene is TRBV5-5, the J gene TRBJ1-6, with unresolved D. The CDR3 spans 14 residues. CDR1 is SGHKS, CDR2 YYEKEE, per germline (reference sequence). The germline V and J ends were trimmed by 4 bases and 6 bases, with 11 bases remaining between them.